A selection of T cell receptor beta chains follows, all from one sample in a study of Ad26.COV2.S vaccination and SARS-CoV-2 variants. The assay was immunoSEQ multiplex PCR, and TCRdb's table has in-frame clones only and misses some. The sample lists over 400,000 clones; about nine tenths were seen once. The specimen comprised peripheral blood, sampled in a trial of Ad26.COV2.S vaccine versus placebo. These receptors were obtained from a person between 18 and 65 years old who received the Ad26.COV2.S COVID-19 vaccine or a placebo. CDR3s include the opening cysteine and the closing phenylalanine or tryptophan. Part of the rows lack a size; the others show once, few, many or a class for expanded clones.

TRBV24-1	.	TRBJ2-3	CATSDGGTDTQYF
TRBV7-2	.	TRBJ1-4	CASSLRQGAANEKLFF
TRBV4-1	.	TRBJ1-4	CASSLLQGANEKLFF
TRBV6-5	.	TRBJ2-6	CASRIQASGANVLTF
TRBV5-4	.	TRBJ1-3	CASSLATTGGNTIYF
TRBV9	.	TRBJ2-2	CASSPQGRVGELFF
TRBV6-7	.	TRBJ2-7	CASSYSAPGTGVCEQYF
TRBV19	.	TRBJ1-4	CASSIGATNEKLFF
TRBV30	.	TRBJ1-3	CAWSDGARSGNTIYF
TRBV5-1	.	TRBJ1-3	CASSQGQGLGNTIYF
TRBV28	.	TRBJ2-1	CASRPGGRHEQFF
TRBV7-9	.	TRBJ2-7	CASSDASGGANSYEQYF
TRBV19	.	TRBJ1-4	CASSPEATNEKLFF
TRBV18	.	TRBJ2-3	CASSPAGTGNTDTQYF
TRBV11-2	.	TRBJ1-2	CASRTPGGRENGYTF
TRBV12-3/TRBV12-4	.	TRBJ2-5	CASSIQGETQYF
TRBV6-1	.	TRBJ1-1	CASSDRARVNTEAFF
TRBV5-6	.	TRBJ2-5	CASSLSGAIQETQYF
TRBV4-3	.	TRBJ2-1	CASSQDRGLSSYNEQFF
TRBV4-3	once	TRBJ2-3	CASSQSGGATDTQYF
TRBV6-5	.	TRBJ2-1	CASSAGTGEYNEQFF
TRBV15	.	TRBJ1-4	CATSRAIPILGFNEKLFF
TRBV5-8	.	TRBJ2-2	CASSWGLKASTGELFF
TRBV4-1	.	TRBJ1-2	CASSLVNGPPNYGYTF
TRBV7-2	few	TRBJ2-3	CASSLTSYSSGGDTDTQYF